The 16 T cell receptor beta chains reported below all come from one sample, sequenced in a study of T cell repertoires in cytomegalovirus infection. Via MiXCR, TCRdb re-called the reads, giving one row per CDR3 protein. There are 200,000 to 300,000 distinct CDR3 sequences in the sample; about 13% occur only once, and 7% to 9.5% lies in the top ten. The sample comprised PBMCs. The receptors derive from a human donor in good health (CMV status not recorded). Some clones in this sample may be carry-over from other donors' samples.

V gene TRBV14 combines with J gene TRBJ1-1; D gene ambiguous. Germline V gene lookup returns CDR1 SGHDN and CDR2 FVKESK. This CDR3 contains 12 residues. Deletions cut 2 bases from V and 6 bases from J, with 7 bases between. CDR3 nucleotide sequence: TGTGCCAGCAGCCAAACATTCGCTGAAGCTTTCTTT. It translates to CASSQTFAEAFF.

Points on this clonotype: This could be a read error, since a much larger clone is one nucleotide away. The gene calls are TRBV6-2 or TRBV6-3 and TRBJ1-4, with unresolved D. V lost 5 bases and J lost 8, with 21 bases in between. The germline gives CDR1 MNHEY, CDR2 SVGEGT. The CDR3 contains 16 residues. CDR3 sequence (DNA): TGTGCCAGCAGTCCCCACCGCCGGGCAGGACGCGAAAAACTGTTTTTT. Its translation: CASSPHRRAGREKLFF.

The genes are TRBV4-2 and TRBJ2-4; D gene ambiguous. CDR3 size: 16 residues. Germline loops: CDR1 LGHNA, CDR2 YNFKEQ. The V end lost 0 bases, the J end lost 9 bases, and 18 bases lay between the germline ends. The CDR3, as DNA: TGTGCCAGCAGCCAAGATCCCTCGGGTGGGCCGAGCATTCAGTACTTC. Translation: CASSQDPSGGPSIQYF.

The genes are TRBV20-1 and TRBJ2-7, with TRBD1 identical over 7 bases. Germline V CDR1 and CDR2: DFQATT, SNEGSKA (reference sequence). J lost 3 bases, V lost 4 bases, and 6 bases had no gene match. The length of the CDR3 is 13 residues. This CDR3 reads CSANRDSDYEQYF. CDR3 nucleotide sequence: TGCAGTGCTAACCGGGACAGTGACTACGAGCAGTACTTC.

This clonotype was observed at least ten times. The chain uses TRBV6-6 and TRBJ2-3, with D perhaps given as TRBD1 or TRBD2 (6 bases each). Germline CDR1 and CDR2: MNHNY and SVGAGI (reference sequence). The CDR3 is 17 amino acids. V lost 0 bases and J lost 4, with 17 bases in between. The DNA of the CDR3 is TGTGCCAGCAGTTACTCCGGTGATGGGGGGCCCGCAGATACGCAGTATTTT. It translates to CASSYSGDGGPADTQYF.

V and J are TRBV19 and TRBJ2-7; 9 positions match TRBD2. Trimming took 6 bases from V and 5 from J; bases not matched to a gene: 8. This CDR3 region has 14 residues. CDR1 and CDR2 (germline): LNHDA, SQIVND (reference sequence). CDR3 sequence: CASRVSGSGDEQYF. Here the CDR3 DNA reads TGTGCCAGTAGAGTTAGCGGGAGTGGGGACGAGCAGTACTTC.

This chain uses TRBV28 with TRBJ2-2; the D gene could be TRBD1 or TRBD2 (5 bases each). The CDR3 totals 14 residues. Germline CDR1 MDHEN, CDR2 SYDVKM. The V and J ends lost 11 bases and 2 bases respectively, with 15 bases between them. The CDR3 region is CAGSEGPNTGELFF. CDR3 nucleotides: TGTGCCGGATCCGAGGGGCCAAACACCGGGGAGCTGTTTTTT.

This clonotype has more than one count but fewer than ten. The gene calls are TRBV5-4 and TRBJ2-7; D not certain. V was clipped by 0 bases and J by 5 bases, with 6 bases between them. This CDR3 is built from 12 residues. CDR1 SGHNT and CDR2 YYREEE come from the germline V gene (reference sequence). CDR3 in amino acids: CASSLDGDEQYF. The DNA of the CDR3 is TGTGCCAGCAGCTTGGACGGAGACGAGCAGTACTTC.

This clonotype was seen ten or more times. The CDR3 nucleotides are TGTGCCAGCAGTGAATTCGGAGGGAAAGGGACCCAGTACTTC. Amino acids: CASSEFGGKGTQYF. The chain is built from TRBV25-1 and TRBJ2-5; D is possibly TRBD2 (6 bases). The length of the CDR3 is 14 residues. The V and J ends lost 1 base and 7 bases respectively, with 13 bases between them. Germline assignment: CDR1 MGHDK and CDR2 SYGVNS. The full variable domain, its missing parts supplied by reference TRBV25-1 and TRBJ2-5, is EADIYQTPRYLVIGTGKKITLECSQTMGHDKMYWYQQDPGMELHLIHYSYGVNSTEKGDLSSESTVSRIRTEHFPLTLESARPSHTSQYLCASSEFGGKGTQYFGPGTRLLVL.

The chain is built from TRBV20-1 and TRBJ2-1, with 13 bases lining up with TRBD2. Germline CDR1 reads DFQATT; CDR2 reads SNEGSKA (reference sequence). The CDR3 spans 13 residues. The ends lost 6 bases at V and 10 bases at J; junction bases unmatched: 6. CDR3 nucleotide sequence: TGCAGTGCCACTAGCGGGGGGGCATTCGAGCAGTTCTTC. This gives the protein CSATSGGAFEQFF.

This clonotype was seen a few times. The chain recombines TRBV6-2 or TRBV6-3 with TRBJ2-7; D tentatively fits TRBD1 or TRBD2 (5 bases each). V shed 5 bases and J shed 0 bases, with 8 bases lying between them. The CDR3 is made up of 13 amino acids. The germline V gene encodes CDR1 MNHEY and CDR2 SVGEGT. For the CDR3, the DNA is TGTGCCAGCAGTGGGACGAACTCCTACGAGCAGTACTTC. This encodes CASSGTNSYEQYF.

V and J are TRBV6-1 and TRBJ2-1, with 8 bases aligning to TRBD2. Germline lookup yields CDR1 MNHNS and CDR2 SASEGT. There are 13 residues in the CDR3. Trimming at V came to 7 bases and at J to 8 bases, leaving 7 bases not matched to a gene. In DNA, the CDR3 is TGTGCCAGCATTAGCGGGGATAGGGATGAGCAGTTCTTC. This codes for CASISGDRDEQFF.

This clonotype came up a few times. The chain combines TRBV12-3 or TRBV12-4 with TRBJ2-2, with no clear D. The CDR3 runs 12 residues. V shed 6 bases and J shed 2 bases, with 4 bases lying between them. The CDR3 spells CASSKNTGELFF. CDR3 DNA sequence: TGTGCCAGCAGCAAAAACACCGGGGAGCTGTTTTTT.

The V and J genes are TRBV20-1 and TRBJ2-1; 7 bases fit TRBD2. Germline assignment: CDR1 DFQATT and CDR2 SNEGSKA (reference sequence). There are 13 residues in the CDR3. Trimming at V came to 6 bases and at J to 13 bases, leaving 15 bases not matched to a gene. The CDR3 reads CSATSGAQTLQFF. For the CDR3, the DNA is TGCAGTGCAACGAGCGGGGCCCAGACCCTACAGTTCTTC.

This clonotype was detected many times. V is TRBV7-2 and J is TRBJ2-7; no reliable D call. The ends were cut back, 1 base at V and 6 bases at J, with 10 bases in the middle. The CDR3 runs to 13 residues. Germline assignment: CDR1 SGHTA and CDR2 FQGNSA. The CDR3 region has the DNA TGTGCCAGCAGCTTAGACTATTACTCCGAGCAGTACTTC. Its protein product is CASSLDYYSEQYF.

At least ten counts were recorded for this clonotype. V gene TRBV7-2 combines with J gene TRBJ2-7; D ambiguous. CDR1 is SGHTA and CDR2 is FQGNSA in the germline V gene. This CDR3 is built from 16 residues. V gave up 0 bases and J gave up 2 bases, with 14 bases separating them. The CDR3 DNA sequence: TGTGCCAGCAGCTTAGCCCCTCTCCGGGCGGCCTACGAGCAGTACTTC. Its translation is CASSLAPLRAAYEQYF.